Each of the 20 T cell receptor beta chains below was sequenced from the same sample in a study of T cells after yellow fever vaccination. Via MiXCR, TCRdb re-called the 5' RACE reads, giving one row per CDR3 protein. The sample includes roughly 500,000 distinct CDR3 sequences, roughly 19% of them seen just once. This specimen was PBMCs, taken 15 days after the yellow fever booster vaccination. These receptors all stem from a man aged 25-45 years who received the YFV17D yellow fever vaccine.

This clonotype was counted between two and nine times. The chain joins TRBV15 to TRBJ2-7; 8 bases are shared with TRBD1. After removal of 5 bases from V and 3 bases from J, the junction contained 9 bases not matched to a gene. Per the germline V gene, CDR1 is LNHNV and CDR2 is YYDKDF (reference sequence). This CDR3 contains 15 residues. The CDR3 DNA sequence: TGTGCCACCAGCCCCCTCGGGACAGGAGACTACGAGCAGTACTTC. It translates to CATSPLGTGDYEQYF.

J is TRBJ2-1 and V is TRBV27; TRBD2 aligns across 11 bases. Germline trimming cut 6 bases from V and 7 bases from J; bases unmatched to any gene: 23. There are 20 residues in the CDR3. CDR1 is MNHEY and CDR2 is SMNVEV in the germline V gene (reference sequence). In DNA, the CDR3 is TGTGCCAGCAGCCTCACTCCCGGGACTAGCGGCGAAGGAGGTTTAAATGAGCAGTTCTTC. This translates into CASSLTPGTSGEGGLNEQFF.

The chain carries TRBV6-2 or TRBV6-3 and TRBJ2-7, with D possibly being TRBD1 (5 bases). The V end was cut by 8 bases, the J end by 3 bases, with 11 bases between. Per the germline V gene, CDR1 is MNHEY and CDR2 is SVGEGT. This CDR3 region has 12 residues. The DNA of the CDR3 is TGTGCCAGCGAAGGGGCGGACTACGAGCAGTACTTC. It encodes CASEGADYEQYF.

J is TRBJ2-3 and V is TRBV20-1; 7 bases are shared with TRBD2. CDR1 DFQATT and CDR2 SNEGSKA come from the germline V gene (reference sequence). V gave up 3 bases and J gave up 6 bases; unmatched junction bases: 6. This CDR3 spans 13 amino acids. CDR3 bases: TGCAGTGCTAGGTGGGAGGGGCCCGATACGCAGTATTTT. Its translation: CSARWEGPDTQYF.

This sequence joins TRBV25-1 and TRBJ2-1, with D perhaps assigned TRBD1 or TRBD2 (5 bases each). V lost 6 bases and J 8 bases, leaving 11 bases between the germline ends. The germline gives CDR1 MGHDK, CDR2 SYGVNS. This CDR3 is 12 amino acids long. The CDR3 coding sequence is TGTGCCAGCAGAAGAGGGGCGGATGAGCAGTTCTTC. This encodes CASRRGADEQFF.

This clonotype was seen a handful of times. The chain is built from TRBV6-5 and TRBJ2-3, with D possibly being TRBD2 (5 bases). This CDR3 spans 16 amino acids. Germline lookup yields CDR1 MNHEY and CDR2 SVGAGI. The germline V and J ends were trimmed by 2 bases and 0 bases, with 12 bases remaining between them. This CDR3 is CASSYRRVASTDTQYF. The CDR3 DNA reads TGTGCCAGCAGTTACAGGCGGGTAGCGAGCACAGATACGCAGTATTTT.

V gene TRBV10-2 combines with J gene TRBJ1-1; TRBD1 might be the D (6 bases). Germline values: CDR1 WSHSY, CDR2 SAAADI. The CDR3 spans 14 residues. V was pared by 6 bases and J by 6 bases, with 17 bases between. In DNA, the CDR3 is TGCGCCAGCAGGGAAGGGGGGTTAGGCGCTGAAGCTTTCTTT. Amino acids: CASREGGLGAEAFF.

The chain's CDR3 is CATSDPGTEATDTQYF. The DNA for the CDR3 is TGTGCCACCAGTGATCCTGGGACAGAGGCAACAGATACGCAGTATTTT. This chain links TRBV24-1 with TRBJ2-3; 7 bases agree with TRBD1. The ends lost 3 bases at V and 3 bases at J; junction bases unmatched: 8. From germline, CDR1 is KGHDR and CDR2 SFDVKD. The CDR3 loop spans 16 amino acids.

The J gene is TRBJ2-7, the V gene TRBV20-1; 15 positions agree with TRBD2. The germline V gene has CDR1 DFQATT and CDR2 SNEGSKA (reference sequence). CDR3 length: 15 amino acids. After removal of 0 bases from V and 5 bases from J, the junction contained 2 bases not matched to a gene. CDR3 sequence reads: CSAREGTSGRNEQYF. In DNA form, the CDR3 reads TGCAGTGCTAGAGAGGGGACTAGCGGGAGGAACGAGCAGTACTTC.

This chain joins TRBV7-2 and TRBJ2-7; 12 bases match TRBD2. V was clipped by 2 bases and J by 3 bases; unmatched bases: 5. This CDR3 contains 16 residues. Germline lookup yields CDR1 SGHTA and CDR2 FQGNSA. The DNA for the CDR3 is TGTGCCAGCAGCTTAAGACTAGCGGGAGCCGGCTACGAGCAGTACTTC. This codes for CASSLRLAGAGYEQYF.

The rearrangement uses TRBV7-6 and TRBJ2-1; 10 bases are shared with TRBD2. Trimming at V came to 6 bases and at J to 7 bases, leaving 15 bases not matched to a gene. From germline, CDR1 is SGHVS and CDR2 FNYEAQ. This CDR3 has 17 amino acids. CDR3 DNA sequence: TGTGCCAGCAGATCCCCGGCTAGCGGGGGCCGCATAAATGAGCAGTTCTTC. As protein: CASRSPASGGRINEQFF.

This clonotype was picked up a small number of times. V gene TRBV20-1 combines with J gene TRBJ2-4, with a possible D match to TRBD2 (6 bases). V was trimmed by 0 bases and J by 7 bases, leaving 13 bases between them. CDR1 is DFQATT, CDR2 SNEGSKA, per germline (reference sequence). The CDR3 is made up of 14 amino acids. The CDR3 is CSARDLGGENIQYF. CDR3 DNA: TGCAGTGCTAGAGATCTCGGGGGAGAGAACATTCAGTACTTC.

This clonotype was seen a handful of times. The chain is built from TRBV7-2 and TRBJ2-3; 9 positions agree with TRBD2. V gave up 5 bases and J gave up 13 bases; unmatched junction bases: 4. Germline V gene sequence: CDR1 SGHTA, CDR2 FQGNSA. CDR3 length equals 11 residues. CDR3 sequence (DNA): TGTGCCAGCAGCCCCGGGACTAGCAAGTATTTT. It encodes CASSPGTSKYF.

Only a few counts were recorded for this clonotype. The V call is TRBV7-9, the J call TRBJ2-1, with 7 bases aligning to TRBD2. The V and J ends lost 5 bases and 7 bases, in that order; junction bases with no gene match: 11. The CDR3 covers 15 residues. Germline CDR1 reads SEHNR; CDR2 reads FQNEAQ (reference sequence). CDR3 in DNA: TGTGCCAGCAGCCCGAGCGGGGCGGAGAGGAATGAGCAGTTCTTC. This sequence encodes CASSPSGAERNEQFF.

The rearrangement joins TRBV7-6 to TRBJ2-3; D is perhaps TRBD2 (7 bases). Trimming shortened V by 5 bases and J by 4 bases, and 22 bases separated the two germline ends. Germline V gene lookup returns CDR1 SGHVS and CDR2 FNYEAQ. This CDR3 is 17 amino acids long. The CDR3 region has the DNA TGTGCCAGCAGCGCCAGGGGCAGCGGGAAGGCTCCAGATACGCAGTATTTT. Protein sequence: CASSARGSGKAPDTQYF.

In its sample, this clonotype was seen a few times. The chain uses TRBV12-3 or TRBV12-4 and TRBJ1-2; 7 bases line up with TRBD1. V shed 1 base and J 6 bases; nucleotides not matched to a gene: 5. This CDR3 spans 14 amino acids. CDR3 region: CASSLGEGAHGYTF. The DNA of the CDR3 is TGTGCCAGCAGTTTAGGAGAGGGGGCTCATGGCTACACCTTC.

This clonotype turned up a few times. The rearrangement uses TRBV20-1 and TRBJ2-1, with TRBD2 matching over 8 bases. Germline V CDR1 and CDR2: DFQATT, SNEGSKA (reference sequence). The V segment lost 4 bases and the J segment 3 bases; nucleotides outside the gene matches: 2. The CDR3 covers 13 residues. The CDR3 DNA reads as TGCAGTGCTACAGCGGGAGACTACAATGAGCAGTTCTTC. Amino acid sequence: CSATAGDYNEQFF.

V is TRBV13 and J is TRBJ2-5; 7 nucleotides line up with TRBD2. Germline V gives CDR1 PRHDT, CDR2 FYEKMQ (reference sequence). Trimming cost V 4 bases and J 2 bases; bases outside gene matches: 7. The CDR3 totals 15 residues. The CDR3 loop reads CASSSRTSAQETQYF. CDR3 DNA: TGTGCCAGCAGCTCCCGGACTAGTGCACAAGAGACCCAGTACTTC.

The table lists this clonotype with many counts. The chain couples TRBV5-1 to TRBJ2-1; 12 nucleotides line up with TRBD2. Germline V gene data show CDR1 as SGHRS and CDR2 as YFSETQ. V lost 7 bases to trimming and J lost 6 bases; unmatched junction nucleotides: 11. The CDR3 length is 16 residues. CDR3: CASARETSGSFNEQFF. The CDR3 nucleotides are TGCGCCAGCGCGCGGGAGACTAGCGGGAGTTTCAATGAGCAGTTCTTC.

The V and J genes are TRBV27 and TRBJ2-1; 8 positions agree with TRBD2. The CDR3 is 16 amino acids. V shed 6 bases and J 4 bases; nucleotides not matched to a gene: 11. Looked up from germline, CDR1 is MNHEY and CDR2 is SMNVEV (reference sequence). The DNA for the CDR3 is TGTGCCAGCAGCCGAAACCCCGGGACTAGTTACAATGAGCAGTTCTTC. Its protein is CASSRNPGTSYNEQFF.